In this sample, the clone carrying this T cell receptor (beta chain) turned up a few times. This record belongs to a study of cytomegalovirus exposure and HLA in healthy donors. Germline V gives CDR1 SGHRS, CDR2 YFSETQ. There are 16 residues in the CDR3. V lost 3 bases and J 0 bases, leaving 10 bases between the germline ends. In the PCR, 60 Vbeta and 13 Jbeta primers were used. Some clones are missing from TCRdb's copy, which holds only in-frame ones; the method was immunoSEQ multiplex PCR. The repertoire holds 40,000 to 55,000 clones, with over 70% as singletons. The chain combines TRBV5-1 with TRBJ2-6; a weak D match, TRBD1 (6 bases). The sample comprised PBMCs. The origin of this receptor is a man aged 25-45 years in good health and CMV-seropositive. The CDR3 is CASSSRTDSGANVLTF. The CDR3 DNA reads TGCGCCAGCAGCTCCCGGACAGACTCTGGGGCCAACGTCCTGACTTTC.